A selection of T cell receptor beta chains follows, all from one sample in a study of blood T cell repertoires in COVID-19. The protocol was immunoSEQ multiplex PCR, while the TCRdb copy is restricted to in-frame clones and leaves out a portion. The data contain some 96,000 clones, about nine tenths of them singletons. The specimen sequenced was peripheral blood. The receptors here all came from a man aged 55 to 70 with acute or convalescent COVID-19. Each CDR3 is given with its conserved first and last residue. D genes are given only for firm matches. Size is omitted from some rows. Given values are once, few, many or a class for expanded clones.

DNA: TGTGCCAGCAGCTTGGCCGGGGGGAGGGGAGATAATGGCAATCAGCCCCAGCATTTT
CDR3: CASSLAGGRGDNGNQPQHF
D: .
size: .
J: TRBJ1-5
V: TRBV7-4

DNA: TGTGCCAGCAGTGACCTAGGAACTAGCGGGGACACCTACAATGAGCAGTTCTTC
CDR3: CASSDLGTSGDTYNEQFF
D: TRBD2
size: .
J: TRBJ2-1
V: TRBV2

DNA: TGTGCCAGCACCAACGGGTACAATGAGCAGTTCTTC
CDR3: CASTNGYNEQFF
D: .
size: .
J: TRBJ2-1
V: TRBV6-5

DNA: TGCGCCAGCAGCCCCGGACAGGGGTCAACTAATGAAAAACTGTTTTTT
CDR3: CASSPGQGSTNEKLFF
D: TRBD1
size: .
J: TRBJ1-4
V: TRBV5-1

DNA: TGTGCCAGCAGCTTAGTGGGTCAGCGCACCCTCCACTTT
CDR3: CASSLVGQRTLHF
D: .
size: .
J: TRBJ1-6
V: TRBV13

DNA: TGTGCCAGCAGCCCGGAACAGGGCCGGGGTCAGCCCCAGCATTTT
CDR3: CASSPEQGRGQPQHF
D: .
size: .
J: TRBJ1-5
V: TRBV2

DNA: TGCGCCAGCAGCTTGGATACGGGTGACACTGAAGCTTTCTTT
CDR3: CASSLDTGDTEAFF
D: .
size: .
J: TRBJ1-1
V: TRBV5-1

DNA: TGTGCCAGCAGCTCCCAGGGGCTGGGAACCGGGGAGCTGTTTTTT
CDR3: CASSSQGLGTGELFF
D: .
size: .
J: TRBJ2-2
V: TRBV7-9

DNA: TGTGCCAGCAGCTCCGAGGGTGGTGGGGGACTAGCCAAAAACATTCAGTACTTC
CDR3: CASSSEGGGGLAKNIQYF
D: .
size: once
J: TRBJ2-4
V: TRBV7-9

DNA: TGCGCCACCCGAGAGGGGGAAGACTATGGCTACACCTTC
CDR3: CATREGEDYGYTF
D: .
size: once
J: TRBJ1-2
V: TRBV5-1